Shown below are 32 T cell receptor beta chains from a single sample sequenced in a study of blood T cell repertoires in COVID-19. The protocol was immunoSEQ multiplex PCR, while the TCRdb copy is restricted to in-frame clones and leaves out a portion. The sample has approximately 200,000 clones, around 85% seen once; the top ten hold roughly 3.5%. Sequencing was done on a sample of peripheral blood. The receptors derive from a man in his 60s with acute or convalescent COVID-19.

The rearrangement uses TRBV28 and TRBJ2-7, with 8 bases matching TRBD1. The length of the CDR3 is 14 residues. The V and J ends lost 6 bases and 5 bases, in that order; junction bases with no gene match: 9. CDR1 is MDHEN and CDR2 is SYDVKM in the germline V gene. Written as DNA, the CDR3 is TGTGCCAGCAGGCGACCTCAGGGGGCCCACGAGCAGTACTTC. Translation gives CASRRPQGAHEQYF. Variable domain in full (rest from reference TRBV28 and TRBJ2-7): DVKVTQSSRYLVKRTGEKVFLECVQDMDHENMFWYRQDPGLGLRLIYFSYDVKMKEKGDIPEGYSVSREKKERFSLILESASTNQTSMYLCASRRPQGAHEQYFGPGTRLTVT.

There are a few counts of this clone. V gene TRBV7-9 combines with J gene TRBJ2-5, with TRBD2 matching over 10 bases. The CDR3 is 14 amino acids. V was pared by 6 bases and J by 3 bases, with 4 bases of the junction left unmatched. Germline CDR1 SEHNR, CDR2 FQNEAQ (reference sequence). The CDR3 DNA is TGTGCCAGCAGGTCTAGCGGGAGTAAAGAGACCCAGTACTTC. Amino acids: CASRSSGSKETQYF.

This clone was counted once. The chain links TRBV18 to TRBJ2-1, with 9 bases matching TRBD1. The CDR3 totals 15 residues. The germline gives CDR1 KGHSH, CDR2 LQKENI. The junction had 10 bases not matched to a gene; V was cut back by 6 bases and J by 7 bases. The CDR3 here is CASSPGQGMGNEQFF. The CDR3 nucleotides read TGTGCCAGCTCGCCTGGACAGGGGATGGGGAATGAGCAGTTCTTC.

V is TRBV30 and J is TRBJ2-1; D unresolved. The CDR3 runs 13 residues. CDR1 GTSNPN and CDR2 SVGIG come from the germline V gene (reference sequence). With 3 bases removed from V and 2 bases from J, the gap between germline ends came to 8 bases. For the CDR3, the DNA is TGTGCCTGGAGGGTAGCAACCTACAATGAGCAGTTCTTC. It codes for CAWRVATYNEQFF.

This clone was counted a few times. The chain is built from TRBV27 and TRBJ2-7; 9 bases agree with TRBD2. The germline V gene encodes CDR1 MNHEY and CDR2 SMNVEV (reference sequence). The CDR3 is 15 residues long. After removal of 2 bases from V and 7 bases from J, the junction contained 9 bases not matched to a gene. CDR3 region: CASSLTSGWRLEQYF. The CDR3 DNA follows: TGTGCCAGCAGTTTAACTAGCGGGTGGAGATTGGAGCAGTACTTC.

The V call is TRBV7-3, the J call TRBJ1-1; 7 bases line up with TRBD1. Per germline, CDR1 SGHTA and CDR2 FQGTGA. Losses at the gene ends were 5 bases for V and 1 base for J; bases not matched to a gene: 1. The CDR3 runs to 13 residues. The CDR3 DNA is TGTGCCAGCAGCCGGGACAGGAACACTGAAGCTTTCTTT. It yields the protein CASSRDRNTEAFF. Together with reference TRBV7-3 and TRBJ1-1, the CDR3 gives the full variable domain: GAGVSQTPSNKVTEKGKYVELRCDPISGHTALYWYRQSLGQGPEFLIYFQGTGAADDSGLPNDRFFAVRPEGSVSTLKIQRTERGDSAVYLCASSRDRNTEAFFGQGTRLTVV.

Only one count was recorded for this clone. This sample also contains other DNA sequences that code for the same CDR3. The gene calls are TRBV29-1 and TRBJ2-7, with 7 bases aligning to TRBD1. CDR3 size: 15 residues. Germline-derived CDR1 and CDR2 are SQVTM and ANQGSEA. The V and J ends lost 1 base and 2 bases, in that order; junction bases with no gene match: 8. The CDR3 DNA sequence: TGCAGCGTTGAAGGGGGGACCGGGACAGCCTACGAGCAGTACTTC. The encoded protein is CSVEGGTGTAYEQYF.

The chain carries TRBV7-3 and TRBJ2-1; the match to TRBD2 covers 8 bases. This CDR3 is 15 amino acids long. The germline gives CDR1 SGHTA, CDR2 FQGTGA. The V segment lost 5 bases and the J segment 5 bases; nucleotides outside the gene matches: 8. In DNA, the CDR3 is TGTGCCAGCAGCCTCAGCGGGAGTTTCGACAATGAGCAGTTCTTC. Its translation is CASSLSGSFDNEQFF.

V gene TRBV11-2 combines with J gene TRBJ2-5; 8 nucleotides align to TRBD2. CDR3 length equals 14 residues. The V gene's germline CDR1 is SGHAT and CDR2 FQNNGV. Trimming took 7 bases from V and 5 from J; bases not matched to a gene: 9. DNA for the CDR3: TGTGCCAGCAAAGTTCCCCGGGAGGGGGAGACCCAGTACTTC. Its translation: CASKVPREGETQYF.

The rearrangement links TRBV28 to TRBJ1-2; D unclear. The CDR3 is made up of 11 amino acids. The germline gives CDR1 MDHEN, CDR2 SYDVKM. Trimming cost V 7 bases and J 5 bases, with 8 bases left between them. The CDR3 DNA reads TGTGCCAGCACCCCGGGTTATGGCTACACCTTC. Its protein product is CASTPGYGYTF.

The chain links TRBV12-3 or TRBV12-4 to TRBJ1-2; TRBD1 matches 7 bases. The ends lost 6 bases at V and 4 bases at J; junction bases unmatched: 5. This CDR3 is 13 amino acids long. CDR3 DNA: TGTGCCAGCAGGCTTGGGACAGTCTATGGCTACACCTTC. Encoded protein: CASRLGTVYGYTF.

V usage is TRBV27 and J usage is TRBJ2-2, with 11 bases identical to TRBD1. V was pared by 6 bases and J by 7 bases, with 10 bases of the junction left unmatched. This CDR3 contains 16 residues. CDR1 is MNHEY and CDR2 is SMNVEV in the germline V gene (reference sequence). The CDR3 protein is CASRVPGQGGNGELFF. The CDR3 DNA reads as TGTGCCAGCAGGGTACCGGGACAGGGGGGTAACGGGGAGCTGTTTTTT.

This chain connects TRBV24-1 to TRBJ2-1, with 10 bases matching TRBD2. CDR1 and CDR2 (germline): KGHDR, SFDVKD. This CDR3 comprises 16 residues. J was trimmed by 5 bases and V by 4 bases; bases with no gene match: 7. For the CDR3, the DNA is TGTGCCACCAGTGACCCTAGCGGGAGTTTCCACAATGAGCAGTTCTTC. Its protein product is CATSDPSGSFHNEQFF.

A note on this clone: This sample also contains other DNA sequences that code for the same CDR3. This rearrangement joins TRBV28 to TRBJ1-2; 9 bases match TRBD1. From germline, CDR1 is MDHEN and CDR2 SYDVKM. V was pared by 6 bases and J by 2 bases, with 7 bases of the junction left unmatched. The CDR3 sequence is 15 residues long. CDR3 in amino acids: CASSPGQGINYGYTF. CDR3 sequence (DNA): TGTGCCAGCAGCCCCGGACAGGGGATAAACTATGGCTACACCTTC.

This chain links TRBV6-5 with TRBJ1-3, with a weak D call TRBD1 (6 bases). CDR3 length equals 15 residues. CDR1 and CDR2 (germline): MNHEY, SVGAGI. Trimming removed 6 bases at V and 0 bases at J, with 12 bases between. CDR3 region: CASSLGHTSGNTIYF. The DNA for the CDR3 is TGTGCCAGCAGCCTGGGACATACCTCTGGAAACACCATATATTTT.

The chain joins TRBV27 to TRBJ2-1; 7 positions match TRBD2. The CDR3 is made up of 13 amino acids. V was pared by 4 bases and J by 8 bases, with 5 bases of the junction left unmatched. Germline values: CDR1 MNHEY, CDR2 SMNVEV (reference sequence). Written as DNA, the CDR3 is TGTGCCAGCAGTTCAGGGAGGGGTTATGAGCAGTTCTTC. Residues: CASSSGRGYEQFF.

This clone was seen only a few times. This chain joins TRBV6-5 and TRBJ1-2; 7 bases are a match to TRBD1. The CDR3 consists of 13 residues. The V and J ends lost 6 bases and 8 bases, in that order; junction bases with no gene match: 9. Germline lookup yields CDR1 MNHEY and CDR2 SVGAGI. CDR3 protein: CASRPRDRRGYTF. CDR3 DNA: TGTGCCAGCAGACCCCGGGACAGAAGGGGCTACACCTTC.

V and J are TRBV7-6 and TRBJ2-7; TRBD1 aligns across 7 bases. J was trimmed by 0 bases and V by 5 bases; bases with no gene match: 7. Germline V gene sequence: CDR1 SGHVS, CDR2 FNYEAQ. There are 15 residues in the CDR3. Written as DNA, the CDR3 is TGTGCCAGCAGCCCAGAGGACAGGTACTCCTACGAGCAGTACTTC. Translating gives CASSPEDRYSYEQYF.

The sample holds a few counts of this clone. Other DNA sequences in the sample encode the same CDR3. The chain links TRBV19 to TRBJ2-7; 14 bases line up with TRBD2. CDR3 length: 15 amino acids. After removal of 4 bases from V and 6 bases from J, the junction contained 5 bases not matched to a gene. Germline V CDR1 and CDR2: LNHDA, SQIVND (reference sequence). The DNA for the CDR3 is TGTGCCAGTAGTACTGGACTAGCGGGAGGACTCGAGCAGTACTTC. The encoded protein is CASSTGLAGGLEQYF.

This chain joins TRBV5-1 and TRBJ1-4; D is perhaps TRBD1 (5 bases). Trimming removed 5 bases from V and 3 bases from J, with 14 bases in between. CDR1 and CDR2 from the germline V gene are SGHRS and YFSETQ. The CDR3 has 15 residues. The CDR3 DNA sequence: TGCGCCAGCAGTCCAACAGGAGAGGCTAATGAAAAACTGTTTTTT. It codes for CASSPTGEANEKLFF.

The chain combines TRBV30 with TRBJ1-6; 11 bases map to TRBD1. The V gene end was trimmed by 1 base and the J gene end by 6 bases; junction bases not matched to a gene: 8. Germline assignment: CDR1 GTSNPN and CDR2 SVGIG (reference sequence). The CDR3 sequence is 17 residues long. CDR3 DNA sequence: TGTGCCTGGAGTGCCGGGACAGGGGGATTTTCTAATTCACCCCTCCACTTT. Protein sequence: CAWSAGTGGFSNSPLHF. Together with reference TRBV30 and TRBJ1-6, the CDR3 gives the full variable domain: SQTIHQWPATLVQPVGSPLSLECTVEGTSNPNLYWYRQAAGRGLQLLFYSVGIGQISSEVPQNLSASRPQDRQFILSSKKLLLSDSGFYLCAWSAGTGGFSNSPLHFGNGTRLTVT.

The rearrangement uses TRBV6-2 or TRBV6-3 and TRBJ2-7; maybe TRBD2 (5 bases). The CDR3 consists of 14 residues. From germline, CDR1 is MNHEY and CDR2 SVGEGT. Deletions cut 6 bases from V and 3 bases from J, with 15 bases between. The CDR3 region has the DNA TGTGCCAGCAGCCCCTTTCCGGGAAACTACGAGCAGTACTTC. It yields the protein CASSPFPGNYEQYF.

The CDR3 reads CASSVVGRVKSGELFF. DNA for the CDR3: TGTGCCAGCAGCGTAGTGGGCAGGGTCAAGTCCGGGGAGCTGTTTTTT. The rearrangement links TRBV9 to TRBJ2-2; TRBD1 might be the D (5 bases). Germline loops: CDR1 SGDLS, CDR2 YYNGEE. This CDR3 spans 16 amino acids. Trimming took 0 bases from V and 6 from J, leaving 15 bases between them.

The chain combines TRBV19 with TRBJ2-7; D is possibly TRBD1 (6 bases). V shed 1 base and J shed 5 bases, with 6 bases lying between them. The CDR3 contains 12 residues. Germline CDR1 reads LNHDA; CDR2 reads SQIVND (reference sequence). DNA for the CDR3: TGTGCCAGTAGTATAGGGGACAACGAGCAGTACTTC. Amino acids: CASSIGDNEQYF.

The V call is TRBV24-1, the J call TRBJ2-1; D might be TRBD1 (5 bases). Trimming pared 9 bases from V and 7 bases from J, leaving 15 bases between. Germline loops: CDR1 KGHDR, CDR2 SFDVKD. The length of the CDR3 is 13 residues. The CDR3 loop reads CATGAARQNEQFF. CDR3 sequence (DNA): TGTGCCACCGGGGCAGCCCGACAGAATGAGCAGTTCTTC.

The gene calls are TRBV18 and TRBJ1-2; 8 bases map to TRBD1. V lost 2 bases to trimming and J lost 3 bases; unmatched junction nucleotides: 8. The CDR3 spans 16 residues. Looked up from germline, CDR1 is KGHSH and CDR2 is LQKENI. The chain's CDR3 is CASSPKEDREHYGYTF. The CDR3 DNA reads as TGTGCCAGCTCACCAAAGGAGGACAGGGAACACTATGGCTACACCTTC. The full variable domain, with the rest looked up from reference TRBV18 and TRBJ1-2, is NAGVMQNPRHLVRRRGQEARLRCSPMKGHSHVYWYRQLPEEGLKFMVYLQKENIIDESGMPKERFSAEFPKEGPSILRIQQVVRGDSAAYFCASSPKEDREHYGYTFGSGTRLTVV.

The CDR3 spells CASRTQEATGELFF. CDR3 coding DNA: TGTGCCAGCAGGACTCAAGAGGCCACCGGGGAGCTGTTTTTT. J is TRBJ2-2 and V is TRBV7-3; D remains unclear. The CDR3 sequence is 14 residues long. Germline CDR1 SGHTA, CDR2 FQGTGA. V was cut by 6 bases and J by 4 bases, with 12 bases left in between.

This rearrangement joins TRBV9 to TRBJ2-1; 13 bases are a match to TRBD2. This CDR3 contains 16 residues. The germline V gene encodes CDR1 SGDLS and CDR2 YYNGEE. V was clipped by 4 bases and J by 9 bases; unmatched bases: 10. The CDR3 DNA reads TGTGCCAGCAGCCCCCCCGGGACTAGCGGGAAGGGTGAGCAGTTCTTC. It yields the protein CASSPPGTSGKGEQFF.

The chain recombines TRBV27 with TRBJ1-1; TRBD1 matches 8 bases. The germline gives CDR1 MNHEY, CDR2 SMNVEV (reference sequence). The V gene end was trimmed by 8 bases and the J gene end by 3 bases; junction bases not matched to a gene: 14. This CDR3 contains 16 residues. CDR3 DNA sequence: TGTGCCAGCCGAAAACAGGGGGGGGTCCGATACACTGAAGCTTTCTTT. Translated, it gives CASRKQGGVRYTEAFF.

This chain uses TRBV4-2 with TRBJ1-2; D gene unclear. The germline V and J ends were trimmed by 3 bases and 2 bases, with 10 bases remaining between them. Germline CDR1 is LGHNA and CDR2 is YNFKEQ. The CDR3 loop spans 14 amino acids. Written as DNA, the CDR3 is TGTGCCAGCAGCCAGATGAGGGAGAACTATGGCTACACCTTC. Residues: CASSQMRENYGYTF.

The chain is built from TRBV10-3 and TRBJ2-3; 8 nucleotides line up with TRBD1. Germline values: CDR1 ENHRY, CDR2 SYGVKD. CDR3 size: 14 residues. V lost 4 bases, J lost 4 bases, and 4 bases stayed unmatched. The CDR3 region is CAISGGQGADTQYF. As DNA, the CDR3 is TGTGCCATCAGTGGCGGACAGGGAGCAGATACGCAGTATTTT.

V usage is TRBV30 and J usage is TRBJ1-5; D uncertain. Per germline, CDR1 GTSNPN and CDR2 SVGIG (reference sequence). The CDR3 has 12 amino acids. The V end was cut by 0 bases, the J end by 6 bases, with 6 bases between. CDR3 bases: TGTGCCTGGAGTGTAAATCGTCAGCCCCAGCATTTT. Translated, it gives CAWSVNRQPQHF. Filled out from reference TRBV30 and TRBJ1-5, the complete variable domain reads SQTIHQWPATLVQPVGSPLSLECTVEGTSNPNLYWYRQAAGRGLQLLFYSVGIGQISSEVPQNLSASRPQDRQFILSSKKLLLSDSGFYLCAWSVNRQPQHFGDGTRLSIL.